What follows describes a single TCR beta chain. This specimen belongs to a study of Ad26.COV2.S vaccination and SARS-CoV-2 variants. CDR1 is SNHLY and CDR2 is FYNNEI in the germline V gene. CDR3 length equals 15 residues. With 4 bases clipped from V and 7 bases from J, the junction kept 4 bases outside the gene matches. Treatment: 15 to 20 received Ad26.COV2.S at low or high dose, single or two shots; 5 received placebo; per-sample allocation not given. Samples came from day 63 after the first vaccine or placebo injection. Sequencing was performed with immunoSEQ multiplex PCR; in TCRdb, only in-frame clones are kept and a portion is missing. The table shows over 400,000 clones, with 92% occurring only once.

The chain carries TRBV2 and TRBJ2-2; 12 bases agree with TRBD1. This sample comprised peripheral blood, obtained in a trial of Ad26.COV2.S vaccine versus placebo. The source is a person aged 18 to 59 who received the Ad26.COV2.S COVID-19 vaccine or a placebo. The CDR3 nucleotides read TGTGCCAGCAGTGGGGACAGGGGGCGAAGCGGGGAGCTGTTTTTT. Translated, it gives CASSGDRGRSGELFF.